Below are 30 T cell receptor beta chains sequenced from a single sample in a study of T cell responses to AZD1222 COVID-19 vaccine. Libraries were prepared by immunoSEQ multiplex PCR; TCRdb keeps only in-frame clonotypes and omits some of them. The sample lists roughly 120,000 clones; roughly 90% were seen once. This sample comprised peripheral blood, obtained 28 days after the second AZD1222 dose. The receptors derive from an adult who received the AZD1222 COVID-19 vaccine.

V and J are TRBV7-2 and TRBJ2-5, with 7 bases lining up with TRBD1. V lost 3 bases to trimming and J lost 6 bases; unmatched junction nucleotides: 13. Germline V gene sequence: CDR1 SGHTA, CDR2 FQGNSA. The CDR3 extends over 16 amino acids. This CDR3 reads CASSFVLGGGAQTQYF. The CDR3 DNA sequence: TGTGCCAGCAGCTTCGTGTTAGGGGGCGGTGCTCAGACCCAGTACTTC.

The CDR3 bases are TGTGCCAGCAGCTTTACGGGAAAAGAGACCCAGTACTTC. This codes for CASSFTGKETQYF. The chain couples TRBV7-3 to TRBJ2-5, with D tentatively TRBD2 (5 bases). The CDR3 consists of 13 residues. V gave up 3 bases and J gave up 3 bases, with 8 bases separating them. Germline CDR1 and CDR2: SGHTA and FQGTGA.

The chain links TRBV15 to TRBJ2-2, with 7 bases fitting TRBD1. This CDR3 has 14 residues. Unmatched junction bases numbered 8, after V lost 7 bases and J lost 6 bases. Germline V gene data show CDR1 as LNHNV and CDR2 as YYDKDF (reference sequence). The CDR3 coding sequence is TGTGCCACCAAAGACAGGGTAAACGCCGGGGAGCTGTTTTTT. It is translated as CATKDRVNAGELFF. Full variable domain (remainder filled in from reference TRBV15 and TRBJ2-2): DAMVIQNPRYQVTQFGKPVTLSCSQTLNHNVMYWYQQKSSQAPKLLFHYYDKDFNNEADTPDNFQSRRPNTSFCFLDIRSPGLGDTAMYLCATKDRVNAGELFFGEGSRLTVL.

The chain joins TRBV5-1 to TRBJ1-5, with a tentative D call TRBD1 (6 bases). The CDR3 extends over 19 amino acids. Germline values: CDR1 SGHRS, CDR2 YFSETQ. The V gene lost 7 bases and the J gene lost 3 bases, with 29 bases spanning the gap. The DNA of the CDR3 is TGCGCCAGCCCGGACACGAGACAACAGGGATTTGGGAACAATCAGCCCCAGCATTTT. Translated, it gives CASPDTRQQGFGNNQPQHF.

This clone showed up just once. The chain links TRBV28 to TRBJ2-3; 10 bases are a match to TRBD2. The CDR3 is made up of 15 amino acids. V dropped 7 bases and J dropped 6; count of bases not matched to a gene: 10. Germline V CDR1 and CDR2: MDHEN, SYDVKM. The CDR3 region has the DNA TGTGCCAGCACCCTCCTAGCGGGAGTAGGGGATACGCAGTATTTT. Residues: CASTLLAGVGDTQYF.

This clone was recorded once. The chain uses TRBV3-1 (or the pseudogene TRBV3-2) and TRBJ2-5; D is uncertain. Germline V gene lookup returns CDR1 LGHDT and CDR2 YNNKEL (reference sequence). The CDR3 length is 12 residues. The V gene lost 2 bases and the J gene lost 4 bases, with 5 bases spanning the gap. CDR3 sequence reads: CASSQSRETQYF. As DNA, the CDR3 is TGTGCCAGCAGCCAAAGTAGAGAGACCCAGTACTTC.

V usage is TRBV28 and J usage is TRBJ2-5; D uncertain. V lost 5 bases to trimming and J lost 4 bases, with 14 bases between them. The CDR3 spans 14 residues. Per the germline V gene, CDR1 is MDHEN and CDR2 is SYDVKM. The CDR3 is CASSTPGRPETQYF. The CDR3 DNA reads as TGTGCCAGCAGTACCCCCGGACGGCCAGAGACCCAGTACTTC.

The CDR3, as DNA: TGTGCCAGCTCACCGCGAGGACAGGGGACCACAGATACGCAGTATTTT. As protein: CASSPRGQGTTDTQYF. V usage is TRBV18 and J usage is TRBJ2-3; 9 bases match TRBD1. The CDR3 runs to 16 residues. The V segment lost 3 bases and the J segment 2 bases; nucleotides outside the gene matches: 6. Germline V lookup: CDR1 KGHSH, CDR2 LQKENI.

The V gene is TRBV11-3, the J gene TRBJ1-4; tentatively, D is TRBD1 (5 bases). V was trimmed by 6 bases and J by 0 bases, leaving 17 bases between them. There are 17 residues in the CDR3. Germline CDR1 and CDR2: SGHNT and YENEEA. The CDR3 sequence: CASSKRDPFTTNEKLFF. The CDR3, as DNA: TGTGCCAGCAGTAAACGGGACCCCTTCACAACTAATGAAAAACTGTTTTTT.

The CDR3 DNA reads as TGTGCCAGCAGTTACTCGGCGGGACGGGGCTACAATGAGCAGTTCTTC. As protein: CASSYSAGRGYNEQFF. This rearrangement joins TRBV6-5 to TRBJ2-1, with D possibly matching TRBD2 (6 bases). CDR3 size: 16 residues. The V gene lost 0 bases and the J gene lost 3 bases, with 12 bases spanning the gap. CDR1 is MNHEY, CDR2 SVGAGI, per germline.

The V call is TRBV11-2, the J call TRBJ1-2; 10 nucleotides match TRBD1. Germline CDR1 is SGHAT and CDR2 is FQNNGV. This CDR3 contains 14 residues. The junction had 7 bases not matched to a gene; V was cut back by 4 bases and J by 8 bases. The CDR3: CASSYLGTGDGYTF. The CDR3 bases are TGTGCCAGCAGCTACCTTGGGACAGGGGACGGCTACACCTTC.

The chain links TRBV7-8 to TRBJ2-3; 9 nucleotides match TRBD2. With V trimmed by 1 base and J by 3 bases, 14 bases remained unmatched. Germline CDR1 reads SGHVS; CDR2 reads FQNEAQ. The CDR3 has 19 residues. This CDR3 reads CASSLGIAGDYSWTDTQYF. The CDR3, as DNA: TGTGCCAGCAGCTTAGGAATAGCGGGGGATTATAGTTGGACAGATACGCAGTATTTT.

The CDR3 here is CAIRQGMDNEKLFF. CDR3 sequence (DNA): TGTGCCATCAGACAGGGGATGGACAATGAAAAACTGTTTTTT. The gene calls are TRBV10-3 and TRBJ1-4; 7 bases agree with TRBD1. Germline V lookup: CDR1 ENHRY, CDR2 SYGVKD. With 6 bases clipped from V and 5 bases from J, the junction kept 6 bases outside the gene matches. The CDR3 runs to 14 residues.

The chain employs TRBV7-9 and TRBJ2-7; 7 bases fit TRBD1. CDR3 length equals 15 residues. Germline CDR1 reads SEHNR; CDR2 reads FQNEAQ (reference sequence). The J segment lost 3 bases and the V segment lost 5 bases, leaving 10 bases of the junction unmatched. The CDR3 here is CASSPTPGQIYEQYF. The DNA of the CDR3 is TGTGCCAGCAGCCCAACGCCGGGACAGATCTACGAGCAGTACTTC.

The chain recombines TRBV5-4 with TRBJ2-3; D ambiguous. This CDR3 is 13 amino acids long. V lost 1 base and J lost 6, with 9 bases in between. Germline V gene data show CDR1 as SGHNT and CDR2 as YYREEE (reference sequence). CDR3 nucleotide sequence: TGTGCCAGCAGCTTGAGCCCTCGCGATACGCAGTATTTT. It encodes CASSLSPRDTQYF. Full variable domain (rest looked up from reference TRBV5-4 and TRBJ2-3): ETGVTQSPTHLIKTRGQQVTLRCSSQSGHNTVSWYQQALGQGPQFIFQYYREEENGRGNFPPRFSGLQFPNYSSELNVNALELDDSALYLCASSLSPRDTQYFGPGTRLTVL.

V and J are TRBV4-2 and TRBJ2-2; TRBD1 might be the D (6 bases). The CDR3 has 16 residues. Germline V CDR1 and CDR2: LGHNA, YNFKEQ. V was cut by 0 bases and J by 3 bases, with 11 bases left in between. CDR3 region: CASSQEVRGYTGELFF. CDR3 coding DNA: TGTGCCAGCAGCCAAGAAGTGAGGGGGTACACCGGGGAGCTGTTTTTT.

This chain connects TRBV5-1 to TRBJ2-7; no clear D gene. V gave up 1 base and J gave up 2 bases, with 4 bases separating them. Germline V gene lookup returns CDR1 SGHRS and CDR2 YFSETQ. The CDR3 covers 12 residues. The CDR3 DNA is TGCGCCAGCAGCTTGTTCGCCTACGAGCAGTACTTC. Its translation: CASSLFAYEQYF.

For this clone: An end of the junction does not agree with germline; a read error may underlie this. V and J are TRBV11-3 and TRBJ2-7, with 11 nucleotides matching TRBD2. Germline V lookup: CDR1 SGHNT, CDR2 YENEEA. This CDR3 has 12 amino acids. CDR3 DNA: TGTGCCAGCAGTATCGGGACTAGCGGTACCCTCTTC. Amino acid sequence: CASSIGTSGTLF.

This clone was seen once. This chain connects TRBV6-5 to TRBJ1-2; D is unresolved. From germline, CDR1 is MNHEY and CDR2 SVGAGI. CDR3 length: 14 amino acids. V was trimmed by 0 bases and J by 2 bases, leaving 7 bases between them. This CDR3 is CASSYSYRNYGYTF. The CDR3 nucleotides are TGTGCCAGCAGTTACTCGTACAGAAACTATGGCTACACCTTC.

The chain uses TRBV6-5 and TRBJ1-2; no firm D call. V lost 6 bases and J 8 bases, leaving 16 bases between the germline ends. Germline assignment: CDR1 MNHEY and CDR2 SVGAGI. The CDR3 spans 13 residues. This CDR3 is CASRIREGEGYTF. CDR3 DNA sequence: TGTGCCAGCAGAATTAGAGAAGGAGAAGGCTACACCTTC.

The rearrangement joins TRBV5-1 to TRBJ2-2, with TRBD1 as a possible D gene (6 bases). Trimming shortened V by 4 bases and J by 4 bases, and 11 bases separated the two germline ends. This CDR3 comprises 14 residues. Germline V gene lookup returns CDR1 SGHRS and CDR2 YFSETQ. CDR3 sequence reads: CASSLGAPTGELFF. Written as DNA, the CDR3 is TGCGCCAGCAGCCTGGGGGCCCCCACCGGGGAGCTGTTTTTT.

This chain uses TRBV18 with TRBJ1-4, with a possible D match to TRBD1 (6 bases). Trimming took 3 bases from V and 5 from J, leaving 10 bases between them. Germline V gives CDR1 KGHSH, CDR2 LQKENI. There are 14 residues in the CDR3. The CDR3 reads CASSPAGANEKLFF. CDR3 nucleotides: TGTGCCAGCTCACCGGCAGGGGCGAATGAAAAACTGTTTTTT. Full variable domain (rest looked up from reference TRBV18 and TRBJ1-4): NAGVMQNPRHLVRRRGQEARLRCSPMKGHSHVYWYRQLPEEGLKFMVYLQKENIIDESGMPKERFSAEFPKEGPSILRIQQVVRGDSAAYFCASSPAGANEKLFFGSGTQLSVL.

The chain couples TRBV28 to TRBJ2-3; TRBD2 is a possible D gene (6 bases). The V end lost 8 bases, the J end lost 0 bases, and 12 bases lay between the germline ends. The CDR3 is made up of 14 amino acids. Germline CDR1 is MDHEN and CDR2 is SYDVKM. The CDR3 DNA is TGTGCCAGCGGGGGGTCGGAGAGCACAGATACGCAGTATTTT. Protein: CASGGSESTDTQYF.

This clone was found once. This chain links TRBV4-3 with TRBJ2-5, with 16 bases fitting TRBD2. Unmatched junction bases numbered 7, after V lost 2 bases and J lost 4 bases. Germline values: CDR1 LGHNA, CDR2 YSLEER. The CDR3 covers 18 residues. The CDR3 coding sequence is TGCGCCAGCAGCCAACTTAAGGGACTAGCGGGAGGGAGAGAGACCCAGTACTTC. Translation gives CASSQLKGLAGGRETQYF.

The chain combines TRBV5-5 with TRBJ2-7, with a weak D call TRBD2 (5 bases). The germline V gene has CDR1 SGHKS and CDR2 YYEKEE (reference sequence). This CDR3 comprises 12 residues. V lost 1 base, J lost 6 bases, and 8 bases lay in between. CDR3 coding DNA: TGTGCCAGCAGCTTGCCGGCGGGCGAGCAGTACTTC. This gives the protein CASSLPAGEQYF.

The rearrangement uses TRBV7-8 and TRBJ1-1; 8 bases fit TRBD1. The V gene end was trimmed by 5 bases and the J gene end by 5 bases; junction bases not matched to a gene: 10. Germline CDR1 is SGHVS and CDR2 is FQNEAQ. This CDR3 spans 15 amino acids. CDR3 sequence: CASSIHRDRTTEAFF. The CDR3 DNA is TGTGCCAGCAGCATACACCGGGACAGGACGACTGAAGCTTTCTTT.

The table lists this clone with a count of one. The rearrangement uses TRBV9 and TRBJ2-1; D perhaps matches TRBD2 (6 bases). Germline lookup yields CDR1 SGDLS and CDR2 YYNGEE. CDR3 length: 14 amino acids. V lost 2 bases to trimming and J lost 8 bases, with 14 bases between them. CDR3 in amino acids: CASSVRARRDEQFF. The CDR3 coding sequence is TGTGCCAGCAGCGTTAGGGCCAGGAGGGATGAGCAGTTCTTC.

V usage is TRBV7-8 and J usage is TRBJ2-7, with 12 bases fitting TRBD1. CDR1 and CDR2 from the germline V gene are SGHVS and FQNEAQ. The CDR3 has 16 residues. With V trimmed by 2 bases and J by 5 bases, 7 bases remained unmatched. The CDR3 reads CASSLSTGTGGDEQYF. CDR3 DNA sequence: TGTGCCAGCAGCTTATCAACCGGGACAGGGGGCGACGAGCAGTACTTC.

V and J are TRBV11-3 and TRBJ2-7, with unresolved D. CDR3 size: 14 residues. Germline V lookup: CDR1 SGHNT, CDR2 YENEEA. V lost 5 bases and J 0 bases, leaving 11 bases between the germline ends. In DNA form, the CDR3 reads TGTGCCAGCAGCCCCTTCCCAGGCTCCTACGAGCAGTACTTC. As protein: CASSPFPGSYEQYF.

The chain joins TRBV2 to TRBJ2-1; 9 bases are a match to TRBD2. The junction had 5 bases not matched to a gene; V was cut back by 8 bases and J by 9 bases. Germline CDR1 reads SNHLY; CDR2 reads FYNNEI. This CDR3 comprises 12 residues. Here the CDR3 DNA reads TGTGCCAGCGGTAGCGGGAGCGGTGAGCAGTTCTTC. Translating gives CASGSGSGEQFF.